This T cell receptor (beta chain) was sequenced during a study of blood T cells in healthy people across ages. CDR1 SGHRS and CDR2 YFSETQ come from the germline V gene. The CDR3 is 14 amino acids. The V and J ends lost 2 bases and 3 bases respectively, with 12 bases between them. A second PCR, run for about 7 to 12 cycles, used a sample-barcoded 5' primer plus a J-beta primer mix. Every individual sample yielded 2.5 million or more paired-end reads (each containing CDR3). TCRdb redid the calling of the 5' RACE reads with MiXCR, one entry per CDR3 protein. The data show about 1,500,000 distinct CDR3 sequences, roughly 28% seen once. Whole-study findings and limits: Measured against age, TCR beta diversity per million T cells decreased in a roughly linear manner. The diversity estimates, figures obtained from one million T cells, were considered underestimates.

Each sample yielded at least 7 million isolated PBMCs. There are many counts of this clonotype. Its antigen remains unknown. The sample consisted of blood. The receptor comes from a woman aged 25 to 39 in good health. This chain joins TRBV5-1 and TRBJ2-7; maybe TRBD1 (6 bases). CDR3 bases: TGCGCCAGCAGCTTACAGGGTACCAACTACGAGCAGTACTTC. Protein sequence: CASSLQGTNYEQYF.